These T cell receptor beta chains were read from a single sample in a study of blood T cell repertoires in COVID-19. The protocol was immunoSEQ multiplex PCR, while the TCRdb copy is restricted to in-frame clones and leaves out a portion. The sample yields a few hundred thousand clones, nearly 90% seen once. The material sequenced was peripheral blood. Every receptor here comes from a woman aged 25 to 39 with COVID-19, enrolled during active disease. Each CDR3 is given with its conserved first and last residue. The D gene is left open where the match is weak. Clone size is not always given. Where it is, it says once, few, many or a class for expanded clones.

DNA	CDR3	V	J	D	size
TGTGCCAGCAGTTTTCTAGGGGACTATGGCTACACCTTC	CASSFLGDYGYTF	TRBV27	TRBJ1-2	.	.
TGTGCCAGCAGCTCCCCAAAGGGGGACTCTGGAAACACCATATATTTT	CASSSPKGDSGNTIYF	TRBV7-8	TRBJ1-3	.	few
TGTGCCAGCAGTTACGGACACCCGTACCAAGAGACCCAGTACTTC	CASSYGHPYQETQYF	TRBV6-5	TRBJ2-5	.	.
TGCGCCAGCAGCCCTGGGACACCCCCGGAAGGCTACACCTTC	CASSPGTPPEGYTF	TRBV5-1	TRBJ1-2	.	once
TGTGCCAGCAGTCCGGGTCGGACAGGGTATCCCGGGGAGCTGTTTTTT	CASSPGRTGYPGELFF	TRBV7-9	TRBJ2-2	TRBD1	.
TGCGCCAGCAGCCCTACTTCGGGTAGGAATTCACCCCTCCACTTT	CASSPTSGRNSPLHF	TRBV5-1	TRBJ1-6	.	.
TGTGCCAGCAGTCCACGGGGGGGATCACCCCTCCACTTT	CASSPRGGSPLHF	TRBV27	TRBJ1-6	.	.
TGTGCCAGCAGTTTTCGAGGTAACGCTCTTCTCGAAGGCTCGGAGACCCAGTACTTC	CASSFRGNALLEGSETQYF	TRBV6-2/TRBV6-3	TRBJ2-5	.	.
TGTGCCAGCAGCTTGGATAACCTCTACGACAAGAACTATGGCTACACCTTC	CASSLDNLYDKNYGYTF	TRBV5-4	TRBJ1-2	.	.
TGTGCCAGTAGTATAGGGAGGGTTGAAGCTTTCTTT	CASSIGRVEAFF	TRBV19	TRBJ1-1	.	.
TGTGCCAGCAGCTTGTACCGGGGTTCCTACGAGCAGTACTTC	CASSLYRGSYEQYF	TRBV11-2	TRBJ2-7	.	.
TGTGCCAGTCAACAGGGGTTTGGCTACACCTTC	CASQQGFGYTF	TRBV6-5	TRBJ1-2	TRBD1	few
TGTGCCTGGAGTACCTCGAGCAGGGGCAAGCAGTACTTC	CAWSTSSRGKQYF	TRBV30	TRBJ2-7	.	.
TGTGCCACCGGGACAGGGGAGAACACTGAAGCTTTCTTT	CATGTGENTEAFF	TRBV5-4	TRBJ1-1	TRBD1	.
TGTGCCAGCAGCAAAAAGGAGGACAGGGGGTCGGTGGAGACCCAGTACTTC	CASSKKEDRGSVETQYF	TRBV21-1	TRBJ2-5	.	.
TGTGCCAGCAGCTACGGGGGGGCCGCGATATGGGAGCAGTACTTC	CASSYGGAAIWEQYF	TRBV28	TRBJ2-7	TRBD2	.
TGTGCCAGCAGCCGAACAGGTCAGCCCCAGCATTTT	CASSRTGQPQHF	TRBV5-6	TRBJ1-5	.	.
TGTGCCAGCAGCAACCCAGGGGGTTTCCCCTACGAGCAGTACTTC	CASSNPGGFPYEQYF	TRBV28	TRBJ2-7	TRBD1	.
TGCGCCAGCAATCGGGAGACAGGGCTCTTGAACACTGAAGCTTTCTTT	CASNRETGLLNTEAFF	TRBV4-1	TRBJ1-1	TRBD1	.
TGTGCCAGCAGCCCCGGGACAGTGGCACCCCAGCATTTT	CASSPGTVAPQHF	TRBV3-1/TRBV3-2	TRBJ1-5	TRBD1	.
TGCGCCAGCAGCCTTATTAGCGGGGGGGCCTCCTACAATGAGCAGTTCTTC	CASSLISGGASYNEQFF	TRBV4-1	TRBJ2-1	TRBD2	.
TGTGCCAGCAGATTTAATAGCAATCAGCCCCAGCATTTT	CASRFNSNQPQHF	TRBV6-5	TRBJ1-5	.	.
TGTGCCAGCAGCCAGATTTACAGGGGTGATAATGAGCAGTTCTTC	CASSQIYRGDNEQFF	TRBV14	TRBJ2-1	TRBD1	.
TGTGCCATCTTGGGAGGGGCAGGACTAGCTGCCGAGCAGTACTTC	CAILGGAGLAAEQYF	TRBV10-3	TRBJ2-7	TRBD2	.
TGTGCCAGCAGCCCTCGATGGGCTGGCTACACCTTC	CASSPRWAGYTF	TRBV6-2/TRBV6-3	TRBJ1-2	.	.
TGTGCCAGCAGTCCGGGACAGTACTACGAGCAGTACTTC	CASSPGQYYEQYF	TRBV12-3/TRBV12-4	TRBJ2-7	TRBD1	once
TGTGCTAGTGGTTTGGGGCAAAATGAGCAGTTCTTC	CASGLGQNEQFF	TRBV12-5	TRBJ2-1	.	.
TGTGCCAGCAGCTTTTCAAGGACTAGCGGGTACAATGAGCAGTTCTTC	CASSFSRTSGYNEQFF	TRBV5-4	TRBJ2-1	TRBD2	.
TGCGCCAGCAGTGGACAGTTCTACGAGCAGTACTTC	CASSGQFYEQYF	TRBV10-1	TRBJ2-7	.	.
TGTGCCAGCAGATACGGACAGGGGTTTGGCGAGCAGTACTTC	CASRYGQGFGEQYF	TRBV5-4	TRBJ2-7	TRBD1	.
TGCGCCAGCAGCTTGGCAGGTAGATACACTGAAGCTTTCTTT	CASSLAGRYTEAFF	TRBV5-1	TRBJ1-1	.	.